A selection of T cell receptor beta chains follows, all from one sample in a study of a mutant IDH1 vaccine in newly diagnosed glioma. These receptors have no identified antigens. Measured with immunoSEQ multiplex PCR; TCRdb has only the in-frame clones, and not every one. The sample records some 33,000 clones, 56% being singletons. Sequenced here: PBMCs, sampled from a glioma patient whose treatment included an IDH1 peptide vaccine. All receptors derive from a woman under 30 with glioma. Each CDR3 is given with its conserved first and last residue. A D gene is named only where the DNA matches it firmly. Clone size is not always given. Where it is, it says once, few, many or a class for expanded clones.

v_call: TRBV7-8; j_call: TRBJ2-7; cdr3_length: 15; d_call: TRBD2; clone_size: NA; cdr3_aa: CASSQVAGGPNEQYF; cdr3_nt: TGTGCCAGCAGCCAGGTAGCGGGAGGGCCCAACGAGCAGTACTTC
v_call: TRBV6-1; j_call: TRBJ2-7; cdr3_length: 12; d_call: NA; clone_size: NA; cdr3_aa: CASGVPYYEQYF; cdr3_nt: TGTGCCAGCGGCGTTCCCTACTACGAGCAGTACTTC
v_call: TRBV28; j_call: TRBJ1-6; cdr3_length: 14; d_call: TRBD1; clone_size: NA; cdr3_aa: CASSFGGGNSPLHF; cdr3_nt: TGTGCCAGCAGTTTTGGAGGGGGCAATTCACCCCTCCACTTT
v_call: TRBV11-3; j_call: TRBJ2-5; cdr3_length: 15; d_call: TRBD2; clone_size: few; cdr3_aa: CASSLGLAEEETQYF; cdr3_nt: TGTGCCAGCAGCTTAGGCCTAGCGGAAGAAGAGACCCAGTACTTC
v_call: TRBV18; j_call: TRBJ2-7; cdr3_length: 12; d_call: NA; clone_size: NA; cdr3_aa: CASSPEEYEQYF; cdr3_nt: TGTGCCAGCTCACCAGAAGAGTACGAGCAGTACTTC
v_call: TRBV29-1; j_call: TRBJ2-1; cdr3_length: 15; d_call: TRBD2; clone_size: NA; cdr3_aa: CTGSGGTSSYNEQFF; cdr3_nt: TGCACCGGTAGCGGGGGGACTAGCTCCTACAATGAGCAGTTCTTC
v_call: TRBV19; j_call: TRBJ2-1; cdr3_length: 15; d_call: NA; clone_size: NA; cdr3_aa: CASSLAKSSYNEQFF; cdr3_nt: TGTGCCAGTAGTCTAGCGAAGAGCTCCTACAATGAGCAGTTCTTC
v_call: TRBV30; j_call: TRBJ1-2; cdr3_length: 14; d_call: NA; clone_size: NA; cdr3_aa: CAWRYDRSIIGYTF; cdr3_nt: TGTGCCTGGAGGTACGACAGGTCCATAATCGGCTACACCTTC
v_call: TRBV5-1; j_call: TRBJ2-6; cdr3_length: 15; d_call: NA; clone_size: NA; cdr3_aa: CASSWGVAGANVLTF; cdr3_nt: TGCGCCAGCAGCTGGGGGGTAGCTGGGGCCAACGTCCTGACTTTC
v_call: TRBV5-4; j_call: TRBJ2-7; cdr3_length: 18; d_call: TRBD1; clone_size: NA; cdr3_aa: CASSGTGTDSPLAYEQYF; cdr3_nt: TGTGCCAGCAGCGGGACCGGGACAGACTCACCCCTAGCCTACGAGCAGTACTTC
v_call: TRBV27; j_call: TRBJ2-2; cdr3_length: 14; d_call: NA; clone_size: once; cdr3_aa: CASSQALTGGELFF; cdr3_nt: TGTGCCAGCAGCCAAGCCCTTACCGGCGGGGAGCTGTTTTTT
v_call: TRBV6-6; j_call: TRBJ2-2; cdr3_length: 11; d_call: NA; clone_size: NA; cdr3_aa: CASSTTGELFF; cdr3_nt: TGTGCCAGCTCCACCACCGGGGAGCTGTTTTTT
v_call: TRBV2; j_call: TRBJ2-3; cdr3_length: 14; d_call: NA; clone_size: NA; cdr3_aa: CASRGGILTDTQYF; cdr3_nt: TGTGCCAGTCGCGGCGGCATTCTCACAGATACGCAGTATTTT
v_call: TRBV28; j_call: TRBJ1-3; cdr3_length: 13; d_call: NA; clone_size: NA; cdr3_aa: CASRPGGGNTIYF; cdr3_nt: TGTGCCAGCAGACCGGGTGGGGGAAACACCATATATTTT
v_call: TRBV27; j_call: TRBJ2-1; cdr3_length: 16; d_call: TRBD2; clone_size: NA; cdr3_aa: CASSLSVGGGYNEQFF; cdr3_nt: TGTGCCAGCAGTTTATCGGTTGGGGGGGGCTACAATGAGCAGTTCTTC
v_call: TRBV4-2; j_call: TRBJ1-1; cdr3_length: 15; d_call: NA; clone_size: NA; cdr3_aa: CASSQEVTQNTEAFF; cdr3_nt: TGTGCCAGCAGCCAAGAGGTCACACAGAACACTGAAGCTTTCTTT
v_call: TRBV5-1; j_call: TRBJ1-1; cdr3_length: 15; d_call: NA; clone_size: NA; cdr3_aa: CASSIGTGGYTEAFF; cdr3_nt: TGCGCCAGCAGCATTGGAACGGGGGGGTACACTGAAGCTTTCTTT
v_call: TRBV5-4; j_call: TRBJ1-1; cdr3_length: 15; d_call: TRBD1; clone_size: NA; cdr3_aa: CASSWTGGKVTEAFF; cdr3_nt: TGTGCCAGCAGCTGGACAGGGGGGAAGGTCACTGAAGCTTTCTTT
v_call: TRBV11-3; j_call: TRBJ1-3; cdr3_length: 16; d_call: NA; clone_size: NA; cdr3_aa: CASSLGQSDVRNTIYF; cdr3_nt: TGTGCCAGCAGCTTAGGACAGTCGGACGTACGCAACACCATATATTTT
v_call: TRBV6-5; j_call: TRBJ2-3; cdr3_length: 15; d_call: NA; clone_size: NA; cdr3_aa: CASSARDKLTDTQYF; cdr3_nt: TGTGCCAGCAGTGCCCGGGACAAACTCACAGATACGCAGTATTTT
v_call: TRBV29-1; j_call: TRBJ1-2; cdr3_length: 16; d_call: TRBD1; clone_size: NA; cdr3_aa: CSVDENPRDRTYGYTF; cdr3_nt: TGCAGCGTTGACGAAAACCCACGGGACAGGACCTATGGCTACACCTTC
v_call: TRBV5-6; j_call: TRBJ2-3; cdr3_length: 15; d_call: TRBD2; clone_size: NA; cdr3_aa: CASRPGLAGSDTQYF; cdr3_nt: TGTGCCAGCAGACCGGGACTAGCGGGGTCAGATACGCAGTATTTT
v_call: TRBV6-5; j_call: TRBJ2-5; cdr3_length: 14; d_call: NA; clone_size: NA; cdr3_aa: CASSYLASQETQYF; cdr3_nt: TGTGCCAGCAGTTATTTGGCATCCCAAGAGACCCAGTACTTC
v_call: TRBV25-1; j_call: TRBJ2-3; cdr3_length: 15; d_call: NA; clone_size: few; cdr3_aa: CASREDRDFQDTQYF; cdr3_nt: TGTGCCAGCAGAGAAGACAGGGACTTCCAAGATACGCAGTATTTT
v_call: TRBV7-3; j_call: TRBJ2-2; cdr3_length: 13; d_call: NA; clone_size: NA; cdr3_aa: CASSLTGTGELFF; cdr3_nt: TGTGCCAGCAGCTTAACAGGCACCGGGGAGCTGTTTTTT
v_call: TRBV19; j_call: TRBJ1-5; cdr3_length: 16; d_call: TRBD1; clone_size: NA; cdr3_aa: CASTGTGGYINQPQHF; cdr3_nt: TGTGCCAGTACCGGGACAGGGGGTTATATCAATCAGCCCCAGCATTTT
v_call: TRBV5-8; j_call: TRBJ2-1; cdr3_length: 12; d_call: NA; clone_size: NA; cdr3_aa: CASSFRGNEQFF; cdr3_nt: TGTGCCAGCAGCTTTCGGGGGAATGAGCAGTTCTTC
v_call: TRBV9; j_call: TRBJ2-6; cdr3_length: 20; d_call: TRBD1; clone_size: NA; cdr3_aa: CASSGTGTGGITTGANVLTF; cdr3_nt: TGTGCCAGCAGCGGTACCGGGACAGGGGGTATTACAACTGGGGCCAACGTCCTGACTTTC
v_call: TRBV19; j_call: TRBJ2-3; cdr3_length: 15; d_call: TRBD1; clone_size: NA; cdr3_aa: CASSPQGPSTDTQYF; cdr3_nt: TGTGCCAGTAGTCCACAGGGGCCCAGCACAGATACGCAGTATTTT
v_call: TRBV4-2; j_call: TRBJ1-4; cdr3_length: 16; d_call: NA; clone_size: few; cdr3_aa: CASSLDSFATNEKLFF; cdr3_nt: TGTGCCAGCAGCCTGGACAGCTTCGCAACTAATGAAAAACTGTTTTTT
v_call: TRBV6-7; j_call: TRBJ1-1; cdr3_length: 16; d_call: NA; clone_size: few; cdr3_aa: CASSYSKLPGGTEAFF; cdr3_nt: TGTGCCAGCAGTTACTCGAAGCTCCCCGGGGGCACTGAAGCTTTCTTT
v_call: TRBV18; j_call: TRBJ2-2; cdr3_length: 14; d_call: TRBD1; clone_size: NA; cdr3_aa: CASLLQGTAGELFF; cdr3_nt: TGTGCCAGCTTACTACAGGGGACGGCCGGGGAGCTGTTTTTT
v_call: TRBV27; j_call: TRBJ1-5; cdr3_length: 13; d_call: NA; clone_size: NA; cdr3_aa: CASSVRGPLAQHF; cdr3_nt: TGTGCCAGCAGTGTCAGGGGACCCCTGGCCCAGCATTTT
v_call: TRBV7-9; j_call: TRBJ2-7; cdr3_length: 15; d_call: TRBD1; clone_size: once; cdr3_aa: CASSLGDRGTYEQYF; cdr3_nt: TGTGCCAGCAGCTTAGGCGACAGGGGTACCTACGAGCAGTACTTC
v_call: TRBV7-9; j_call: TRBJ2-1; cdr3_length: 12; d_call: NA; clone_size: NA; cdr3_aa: CASSLDYNEQFF; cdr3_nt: TGTGCCAGCAGCTTAGACTACAATGAGCAGTTCTTC
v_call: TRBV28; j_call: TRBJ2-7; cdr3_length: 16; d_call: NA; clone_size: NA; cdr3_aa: CASTSSGALSWREQYF; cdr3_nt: TGTGCCAGCACCTCCTCCGGGGCACTCTCTTGGAGGGAGCAGTACTTC
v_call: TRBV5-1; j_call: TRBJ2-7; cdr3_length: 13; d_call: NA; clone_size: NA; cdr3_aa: CASRYNAGYEQYF; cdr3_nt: TGCGCCAGCAGGTATAATGCGGGTTACGAGCAGTACTTC
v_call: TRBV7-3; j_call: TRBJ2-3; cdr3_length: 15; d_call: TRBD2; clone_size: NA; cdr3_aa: CASSLTSGNTDTQYF; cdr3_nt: TGTGCCAGCAGTTTGACTAGCGGGAACACAGATACGCAGTATTTT
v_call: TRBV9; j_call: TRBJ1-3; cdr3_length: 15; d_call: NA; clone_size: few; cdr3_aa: CASSVVGDTGNTIYF; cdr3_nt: TGTGCCAGCAGCGTAGTTGGGGACACTGGAAACACCATATATTTT
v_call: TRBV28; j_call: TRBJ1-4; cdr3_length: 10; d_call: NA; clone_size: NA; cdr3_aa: CASGVEKLFF; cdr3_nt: TGTGCCAGCGGGGTTGAAAAACTGTTTTTT
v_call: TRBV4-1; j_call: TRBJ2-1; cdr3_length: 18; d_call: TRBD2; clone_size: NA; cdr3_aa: CASSQAPPGAGGSNEQFF; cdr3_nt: TGCGCCAGCAGCCAAGCCCCCCCGGGAGCGGGAGGGAGCAATGAGCAGTTCTTC
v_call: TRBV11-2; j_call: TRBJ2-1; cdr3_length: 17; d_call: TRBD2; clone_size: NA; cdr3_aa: CASSPKASGRIYNEQFF; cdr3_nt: TGTGCCAGCAGTCCTAAAGCGAGCGGGAGAATCTACAATGAGCAGTTCTTC
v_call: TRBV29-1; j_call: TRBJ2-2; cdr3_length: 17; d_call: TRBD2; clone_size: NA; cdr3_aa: CSVAGLAGRPNTGELFF; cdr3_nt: TGCAGCGTAGCGGGACTAGCGGGGCGCCCGAACACCGGGGAGCTGTTTTTT
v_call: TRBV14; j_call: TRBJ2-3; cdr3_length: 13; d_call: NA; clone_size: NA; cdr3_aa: CASSQGQVDTQYF; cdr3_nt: TGTGCCAGCAGCCAAGGCCAAGTCGATACGCAGTATTTT
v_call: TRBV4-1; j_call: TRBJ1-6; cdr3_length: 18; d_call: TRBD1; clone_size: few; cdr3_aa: CASSPQDRGVPYNSPLHF; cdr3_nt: TGCGCCAGCAGCCCTCAAGACAGGGGAGTCCCCTATAATTCACCCCTCCACTTT
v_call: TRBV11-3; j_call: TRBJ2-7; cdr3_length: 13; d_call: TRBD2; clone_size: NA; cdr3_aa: CASRRLAGHEQYF; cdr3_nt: TGTGCCAGCAGGAGACTAGCGGGGCACGAGCAGTACTTC
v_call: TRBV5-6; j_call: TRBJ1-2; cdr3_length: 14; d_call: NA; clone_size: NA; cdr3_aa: CASSLVGPNYGYTF; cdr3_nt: TGTGCCAGCAGCTTGGTCGGGCCTAACTATGGCTACACCTTC
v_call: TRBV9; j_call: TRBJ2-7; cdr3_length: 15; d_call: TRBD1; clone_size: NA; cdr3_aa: CASSVAPGTGYEQYF; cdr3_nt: TGTGCCAGCAGCGTAGCCCCCGGGACAGGATACGAGCAGTACTTC
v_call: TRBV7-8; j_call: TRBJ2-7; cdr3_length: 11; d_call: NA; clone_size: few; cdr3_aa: CASSLAAEQYF; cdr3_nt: TGTGCCAGCAGCTTAGCGGCTGAGCAGTACTTC
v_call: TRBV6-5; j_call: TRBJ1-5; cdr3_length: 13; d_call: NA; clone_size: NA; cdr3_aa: CASSPSEAQPQHF; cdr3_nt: TGTGCCAGCAGTCCCAGTGAGGCTCAGCCCCAGCATTTT
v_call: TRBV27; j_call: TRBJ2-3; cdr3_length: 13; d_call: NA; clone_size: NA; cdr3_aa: CASSSWRTDTQYF; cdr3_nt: TGTGCCAGCAGTTCCTGGCGGACAGATACGCAGTATTTT
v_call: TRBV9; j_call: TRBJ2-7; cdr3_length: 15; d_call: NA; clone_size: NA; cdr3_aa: CASATGALSGYEQYF; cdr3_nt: TGTGCCAGCGCGACGGGAGCCCTTTCGGGCTACGAGCAGTACTTC
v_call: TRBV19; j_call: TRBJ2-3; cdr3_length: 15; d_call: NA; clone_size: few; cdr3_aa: CASSISSPRTDTQYF; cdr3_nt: TGTGCCAGTAGTATCTCCAGCCCCCGCACAGATACGCAGTATTTT
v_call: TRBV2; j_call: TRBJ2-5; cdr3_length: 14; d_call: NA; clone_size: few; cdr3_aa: CASSELGYQETQYF; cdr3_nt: TGTGCCAGCAGTGAATTAGGGTACCAAGAGACCCAGTACTTC
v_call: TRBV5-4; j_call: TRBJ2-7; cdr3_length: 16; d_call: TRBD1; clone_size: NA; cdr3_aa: CASSRGRGQGASEQYF; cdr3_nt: TGTGCCAGCAGCCGCGGCAGAGGACAGGGGGCGTCCGAGCAGTACTTC
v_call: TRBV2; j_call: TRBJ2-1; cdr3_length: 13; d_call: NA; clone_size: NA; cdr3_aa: CASSVVGGGEQFF; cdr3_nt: TGTGCCAGCAGTGTCGTGGGGGGCGGAGAGCAGTTCTTC
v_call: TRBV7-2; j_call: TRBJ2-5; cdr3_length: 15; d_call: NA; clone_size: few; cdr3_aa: CASSYLAREGETQYF; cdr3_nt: TGTGCCAGCAGCTACCTCGCGCGGGAAGGGGAGACCCAGTACTTC
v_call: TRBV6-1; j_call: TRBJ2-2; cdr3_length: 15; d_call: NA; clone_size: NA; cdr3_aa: CASSVANQGTGELFF; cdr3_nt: TGTGCCAGCAGTGTAGCGAACCAGGGTACCGGGGAGCTGTTTTTT
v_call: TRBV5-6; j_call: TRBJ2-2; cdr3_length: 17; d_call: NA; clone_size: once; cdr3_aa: CASSLVPSAGNTGELFF; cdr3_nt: TGTGCCAGCAGCCTGGTCCCCTCGGCAGGCAACACCGGGGAGCTGTTTTTT